This TCR beta chain was identified in a study of multiple sclerosis patients with progressive multifocal leukoencephalopathy. Study observations and caveats: Expanded clones at PML onset predated and persisted through natalizumab therapy. Findings may reflect JC virus infection or just general immunocompromise. In most PML patients, TRB repertoires appeared less diverse by entropy.

Concerning this clone: Its antigen is unidentified.

The CDR3 sequence is 14 residues long. Germline-derived CDR1 and CDR2 are SEHNR and FQNEAQ (reference sequence). Time point noted: before natalizumab initiation. The data were produced by immunoSEQ multiplex PCR, yet TCRdb's version contains in-frame clones alone and is incomplete. This sample has fewer than 35,000 clones; around 91% occur once, and the top ten carry about 1.5%. This clonotype originated in a human donor with multiple sclerosis. The sequenced material came from PBMCs. The chain couples TRBV7-9 to TRBJ2-5; maybe TRBD1 (6 bases). The DNA end is more similar to TRBJ2-7, so the J call may be wrong. CDR3 coding DNA: TGTGCCAGCAGCCCCCCCAGGGGCCCCTACGAGCAGTACTTC. Protein product: CASSPPRGPYEQYF.